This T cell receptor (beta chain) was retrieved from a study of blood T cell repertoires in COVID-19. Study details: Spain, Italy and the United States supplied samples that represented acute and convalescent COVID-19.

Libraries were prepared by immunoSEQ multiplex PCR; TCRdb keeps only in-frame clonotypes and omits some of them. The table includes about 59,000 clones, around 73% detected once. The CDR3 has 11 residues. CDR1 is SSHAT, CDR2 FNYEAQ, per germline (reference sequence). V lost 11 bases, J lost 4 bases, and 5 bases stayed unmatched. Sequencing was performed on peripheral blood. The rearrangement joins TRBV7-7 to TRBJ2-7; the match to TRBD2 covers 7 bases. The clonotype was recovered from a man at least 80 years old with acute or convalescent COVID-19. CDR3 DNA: TGTGCCGTCGGGGGGAGTTACGAGCAGTACTTC. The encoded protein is CAVGGSYEQYF.